The T cell receptor beta chain described here comes from a study of cytomegalovirus exposure and HLA in healthy donors. Study summary: T cells numbering some 170 million yielded some 100 million unique TCR beta sequences in an earlier analysis. General study findings and limits: Owing to their indistinguishability, certain V segments, notably TRBV6-2 and TRBV6-3, were excluded. Follow-up analysis later connected one missense variant in DCLRE1C with trimming of TCR beta V- and J-genes. Reports state that TCR beta sequences accurately predicted most subjects' HLA-A and HLA-B alleles.

The CDR3 is 17 amino acids. Trimming pared 4 bases from V and 0 bases from J, leaving 19 bases between. The germline CDR1 and CDR2 sequences are SGDLS and YYNGEE. Researchers ran the PCR with 60 Vbeta and 13 Jbeta primers. Profiling relied on immunoSEQ multiplex PCR, and the TCRdb table lists in-frame clones only, not all of them. The sample has about 99,000 clones; around 60% are singletons. This clone was seen a handful of times. Its antigen is undetermined. J is TRBJ2-5 and V is TRBV9, with TRBD1 as a possible D gene (6 bases). This TCR was sampled from a woman in her forties or fifties in good health and CMV-seronegative. The sequenced sample was PBMCs. The CDR3 is CASSSSSGVLDQETQYF. In nucleotides, the CDR3 is TGTGCCAGCAGCTCGAGTTCAGGGGTACTAGACCAAGAGACCCAGTACTTC. Complete variable domain (other parts from reference TRBV9 and TRBJ2-5): DSGVTQTPKHLITATGQRVTLRCSPRSGDLSVYWYQQSLDQGLQFLIQYYNGEERAKGNILERFSAQQFPDLHSELNLSSLELGDSALYFCASSSSSGVLDQETQYFGPGTRLLVL.